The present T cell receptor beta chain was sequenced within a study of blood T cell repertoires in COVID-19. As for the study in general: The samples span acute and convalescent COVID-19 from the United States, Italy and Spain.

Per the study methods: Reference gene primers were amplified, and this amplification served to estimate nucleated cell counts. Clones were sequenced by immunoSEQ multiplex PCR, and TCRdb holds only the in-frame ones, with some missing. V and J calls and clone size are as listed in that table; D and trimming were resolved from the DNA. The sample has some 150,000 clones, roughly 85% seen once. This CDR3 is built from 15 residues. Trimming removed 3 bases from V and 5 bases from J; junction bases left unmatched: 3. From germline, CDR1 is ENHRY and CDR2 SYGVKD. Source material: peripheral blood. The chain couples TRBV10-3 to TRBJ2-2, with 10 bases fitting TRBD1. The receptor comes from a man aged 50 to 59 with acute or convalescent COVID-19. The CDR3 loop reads CAISDRDRGTGELFF. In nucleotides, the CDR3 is TGTGCCATCAGTGATAGGGACAGGGGAACCGGGGAGCTGTTTTTT.